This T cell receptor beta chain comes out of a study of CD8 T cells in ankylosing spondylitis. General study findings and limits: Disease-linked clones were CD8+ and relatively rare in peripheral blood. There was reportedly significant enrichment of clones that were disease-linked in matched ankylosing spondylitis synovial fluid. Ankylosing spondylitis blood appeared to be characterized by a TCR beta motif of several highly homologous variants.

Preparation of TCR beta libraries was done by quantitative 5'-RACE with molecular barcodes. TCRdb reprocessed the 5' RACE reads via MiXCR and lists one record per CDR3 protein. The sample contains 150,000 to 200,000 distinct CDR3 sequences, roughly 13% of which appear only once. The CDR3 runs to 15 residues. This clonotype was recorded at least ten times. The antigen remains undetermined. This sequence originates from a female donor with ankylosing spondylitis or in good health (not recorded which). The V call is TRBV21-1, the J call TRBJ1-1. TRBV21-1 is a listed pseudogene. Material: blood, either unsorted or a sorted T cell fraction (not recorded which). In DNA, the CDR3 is TGTGCCAGCAGCAAGGTAAACGGGCCCTTAGCTGAAGCTTTCTTT. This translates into CASSKVNGPLAEAFF.